Listed here is a single TCR beta chain. The sample originates from a study of blood T cell repertoires in COVID-19. Study-wide background: Italy, Spain and the United States were the sources of the convalescent and acute COVID-19 samples. T cells, B-cell-depleted T cells, or PBMCs supplied cDNA or gDNA.

Authors' data handling: The assay estimated nucleated cells by amplifying reference gene primers. Clones were sequenced by immunoSEQ multiplex PCR, and TCRdb holds only the in-frame ones, with some missing. The D gene and trimming were derived from the DNA, and the V and J assignments and clone size from that table. The sample yields 70,000 or so clones, around nine tenths seen once. The germline V gene encodes CDR1 LGHNT and CDR2 FRNRAP. Trimming cost V 7 bases and J 5 bases; bases outside gene matches: 13. CDR3 length equals 16 residues. The chain has TRBV12-5 and TRBJ1-1; 10 positions agree with TRBD1. Sequencing was carried out using peripheral blood. This sequence was found in a human donor in a cohort sampled during active COVID-19. CDR3 coding DNA: TGTGCTAGTGCCCCCCCGACAGGGGGCGCGGGGACTGAAGCTTTCTTT. The encoded protein is CASAPPTGGAGTEAFF.